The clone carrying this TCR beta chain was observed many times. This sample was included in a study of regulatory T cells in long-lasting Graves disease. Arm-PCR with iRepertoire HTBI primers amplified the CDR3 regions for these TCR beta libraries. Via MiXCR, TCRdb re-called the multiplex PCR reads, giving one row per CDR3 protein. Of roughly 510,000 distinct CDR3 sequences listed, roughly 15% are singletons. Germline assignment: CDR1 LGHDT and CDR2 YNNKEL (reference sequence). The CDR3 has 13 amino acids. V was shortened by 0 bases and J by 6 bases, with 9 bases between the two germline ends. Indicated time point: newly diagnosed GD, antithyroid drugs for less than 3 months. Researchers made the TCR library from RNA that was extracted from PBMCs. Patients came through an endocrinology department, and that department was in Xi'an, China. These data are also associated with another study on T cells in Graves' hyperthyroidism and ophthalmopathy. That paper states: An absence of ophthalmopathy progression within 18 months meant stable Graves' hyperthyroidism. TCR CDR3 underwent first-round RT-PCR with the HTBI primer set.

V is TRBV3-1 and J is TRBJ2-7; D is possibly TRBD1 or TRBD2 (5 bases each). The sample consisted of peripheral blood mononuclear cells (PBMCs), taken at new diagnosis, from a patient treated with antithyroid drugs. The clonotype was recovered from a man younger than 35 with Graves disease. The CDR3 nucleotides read TGTGCCAGCAGCCAAGAAGGGGAGCTCGAGCAGTACTTC. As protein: CASSQEGELEQYF.